The 22 T cell receptor beta chains listed next were all sequenced from one sample in a study of human T cells and chemical hapten exposure. TCRdb re-analysed the RACE reads in MiXCR, keeping a single row per CDR3 protein. The table records about 120,000 distinct CDR3 sequences, roughly an eighth of them present only once. Described time point: patch test 1, 2 weeks after DPC sensitization. The treatment was: therapeutic diphenylcyclopropenone sensitization with weekly scalp DPC. The input for sequencing was whole blood, taken in connection with sensitization to the hapten diphenylcyclopropenone (DPC). The receptors shown here come from a man aged 18-30 years with alopecia areata. Some clones in this sample may be carry-over from other donors' samples.

The gene calls are TRBV6-2 or TRBV6-3 and TRBJ1-5; 8 nucleotides line up with TRBD1. V lost 6 bases, J lost 0 bases, and 13 bases stayed unmatched. Germline V gene sequence: CDR1 MNHEY, CDR2 SVGEGT. The CDR3 runs to 18 residues. The CDR3 loop reads CASSLRDRPRYSNQPQHF. CDR3 bases: TGTGCCAGCAGCCTACGGGACAGGCCTAGGTATAGCAATCAGCCCCAGCATTTT.

This clonotype was seen ten or more times. The V gene is TRBV4-1, the J gene TRBJ1-3, with 11 bases matching TRBD1. V lost 4 bases to trimming and J lost 0 bases; unmatched junction nucleotides: 11. CDR1 is MGHRA, CDR2 YSYEKL, per germline. The CDR3 totals 19 residues. The CDR3 protein is CASSPRTGGTTSSGNTIYF. CDR3 nucleotides: TGCGCCAGCAGCCCCCGGACAGGGGGCACCACTAGCTCTGGAAACACCATATATTTT.

The chain uses TRBV2 and TRBJ1-6; 8 bases agree with TRBD1. The CDR3 contains 15 residues. The V gene end was trimmed by 5 bases and the J gene end by 10 bases; junction bases not matched to a gene: 10. Germline values: CDR1 SNHLY, CDR2 FYNNEI. The CDR3 is CASSPESGTGSPLHF. The CDR3 DNA follows: TGTGCCAGCAGTCCCGAATCGGGGACAGGCTCACCCCTCCACTTT.

This clonotype has a handful of counts. The rearrangement joins TRBV6-2 or TRBV6-3 to TRBJ1-1; D not certain. V lost 5 bases, J lost 1 base, and 11 bases lay in between. This CDR3 is built from 14 residues. The V gene's germline CDR1 is MNHEY and CDR2 SVGEGT. The CDR3 reads CASSDGPPNTEAFF. CDR3 bases: TGTGCCAGCAGTGACGGTCCGCCGAACACTGAAGCTTTCTTT.

This clonotype was seen many times. The rearrangement uses TRBV29-1 and TRBJ2-1; unclear D gene. V shed 4 bases and J shed 4 bases, with 17 bases lying between them. This CDR3 has 15 residues. Looked up from germline, CDR1 is SQVTM and CDR2 is ANQGSEA. The CDR3 nucleotides are TGCAGCGTTGTTCTTCCGGGCCACACTTACAATGAGCAGTTCTTC. It codes for CSVVLPGHTYNEQFF.

The rearrangement links TRBV6-6 to TRBJ1-1; a weak D match, TRBD1 (6 bases). The CDR3 sequence is 16 residues long. Trimming shortened V by 2 bases and J by 0 bases, and 13 bases separated the two germline ends. CDR1 is MNHNY, CDR2 SVGAGI, per germline (reference sequence). In nucleotides, the CDR3 is TGTGCCAGCAGTTACAGGTCGGGGGCGATGAACACTGAAGCTTTCTTT. Protein product: CASSYRSGAMNTEAFF.

The gene calls are TRBV6-2 or TRBV6-3 and TRBJ2-1; D is unresolved. The V end was cut by 8 bases, the J end by 8 bases, with 19 bases between. Germline V gene sequence: CDR1 MNHEY, CDR2 SVGEGT. The CDR3 runs 14 residues. The CDR3 DNA is TGTGCCAGCGGACCTGCGCTAGAAAGCCATGAGCAGTTCTTC. Amino acids: CASGPALESHEQFF.

The rearrangement links TRBV7-9 to TRBJ2-5; possible D gene TRBD2, 7 bases. This CDR3 spans 16 amino acids. Germline V CDR1 and CDR2: SEHNR, FQNEAQ (reference sequence). The V end lost 5 bases, the J end lost 3 bases, and 19 bases lay between the germline ends. The CDR3 loop reads CASSSLGGELEETQYF. The DNA for the CDR3 is TGTGCCAGCAGCAGCCTAGGGGGGGAACTCGAAGAGACCCAGTACTTC.

V usage is TRBV7-3 and J usage is TRBJ2-2; D gene unclear. This CDR3 spans 16 amino acids. The V gene's germline CDR1 is SGHTA and CDR2 FQGTGA. V lost 1 base, J lost 0 bases, and 9 bases lay in between. CDR3 in DNA: TGTGCCAGCAGCTTAATGGAAAGGCCGAACACCGGGGAGCTGTTTTTT. Protein sequence: CASSLMERPNTGELFF.

This clonotype was observed a handful of times. V and J are TRBV28 and TRBJ2-7; D is unresolved. The V gene lost 6 bases and the J gene lost 0 bases, with 12 bases spanning the gap. The CDR3 has 14 amino acids. Germline values: CDR1 MDHEN, CDR2 SYDVKM. The CDR3 spells CASSLHDNSYEQYF. DNA of the CDR3: TGTGCCAGCAGCCTACATGACAACTCCTACGAGCAGTACTTC.

This clonotype was recorded at least ten times. In DNA form, the CDR3 reads TGTGCCAGCAGCCCCGGACTAGTGGATGAGCAGTTCTTC. It is translated as CASSPGLVDEQFF. The chain employs TRBV3-1 and TRBJ2-1; 7 nucleotides line up with TRBD2. The V gene end was trimmed by 4 bases and the J gene end by 8 bases; junction bases not matched to a gene: 5. The CDR3 is 13 residues long. In germline, CDR1 is LGHDT, CDR2 YNNKEL (reference sequence).

The chain employs TRBV4-2 and TRBJ1-1, with 7 bases matching TRBD1. The CDR3 is 16 residues long. V dropped 4 bases and J dropped 4; count of bases not matched to a gene: 12. Germline-derived CDR1 and CDR2 are LGHNA and YNFKEQ. CDR3 sequence (DNA): TGTGCCAGCAGCCGAGGACAGGAATTTCGGGTCACTGAAGCTTTCTTT. Translated, it gives CASSRGQEFRVTEAFF.

This clonotype has just a few counts. The chain has TRBV7-3 and TRBJ2-7; D is perhaps TRBD1 (6 bases). The CDR3 totals 14 residues. V lost 1 base, J lost 5 bases, and 12 bases lay in between. Germline loops: CDR1 SGHTA, CDR2 FQGTGA. The CDR3 DNA reads TGTGCCAGCAGCTTAAGCGCAGGGGTGGACGAGCAGTACTTC. Its protein is CASSLSAGVDEQYF.

This clonotype was counted between two and nine times. The gene calls are TRBV20-1 and TRBJ2-1; 8 bases are a match to TRBD2. Trimming cost V 2 bases and J 4 bases; bases outside gene matches: 1. Germline CDR1 and CDR2: DFQATT and SNEGSKA (reference sequence). The CDR3 contains 13 residues. The CDR3 is CSARSGGYNEQFF. In DNA, the CDR3 is TGCAGTGCTAGAAGCGGGGGTTACAATGAGCAGTTCTTC.

The chain couples TRBV10-3 to TRBJ2-1; D uncertain. The germline V gene encodes CDR1 ENHRY and CDR2 SYGVKD. The V and J ends lost 6 bases and 7 bases respectively, with 10 bases between them. This CDR3 is built from 12 residues. The CDR3 DNA follows: TGTGCCATCAGCGCCGAAAGAAATGAGCAGTTCTTC. As protein: CAISAERNEQFF.

The chain has TRBV6-2 or TRBV6-3 and TRBJ1-3, with D perhaps matching TRBD1 (5 bases). The CDR3 totals 15 residues. V shed 7 bases and J shed 8 bases, with 21 bases lying between them. CDR1 and CDR2 (germline): MNHEY, SVGEGT. The CDR3 reads CASMIPGTSGDTIYF. The CDR3 nucleotides are TGTGCCAGCATGATTCCCGGGACTTCGGGCGACACCATATATTTT.

This clonotype was seen a handful of times. The rearrangement uses TRBV3-1 and TRBJ2-5; possibly TRBD2 for D (5 bases). V gave up 1 base and J gave up 4 bases, with 10 bases separating them. In germline, CDR1 is LGHDT, CDR2 YNNKEL (reference sequence). The length of the CDR3 is 14 residues. DNA of the CDR3: TGTGCCAGCAGCCAAGCCGGAGGAGCAGAGACCCAGTACTTC. Translation: CASSQAGGAETQYF.

The chain joins TRBV18 to TRBJ2-5; 7 nucleotides align to TRBD1. J was trimmed by 0 bases and V by 3 bases; bases with no gene match: 7. The CDR3 consists of 16 residues. Germline-derived CDR1 and CDR2 are KGHSH and LQKENI. CDR3 in DNA: TGTGCCAGCTCACCGGACAGGTTGACGTACCAAGAGACCCAGTACTTC. This codes for CASSPDRLTYQETQYF.

This clonotype was picked up a small number of times. The chain has TRBV18 and TRBJ2-7, with D uncertain. The CDR3 has 13 residues. Germline V gene sequence: CDR1 KGHSH, CDR2 LQKENI. Between the trimmed V and J ends, which lost 3 bases and 4 bases, there was a span of 10 bases. The CDR3 loop is CASSPGRPYEQYF. CDR3 in DNA: TGTGCCAGCTCACCGGGCAGACCGTACGAGCAGTACTTC. Full variable domain (outside the CDR3, taken from reference TRBV18 and TRBJ2-7): NAGVMQNPRHLVRRRGQEARLRCSPMKGHSHVYWYRQLPEEGLKFMVYLQKENIIDESGMPKERFSAEFPKEGPSILRIQQVVRGDSAAYFCASSPGRPYEQYFGPGTRLTVT.

This sequence joins TRBV15 and TRBJ1-2, with no clear D. The V end was cut by 3 bases, the J end by 2 bases, with 7 bases between. CDR1 and CDR2 (germline): LNHNV, YYDKDF (reference sequence). The length of the CDR3 is 13 residues. The CDR3: CATSRTLNYGYTF. The CDR3, as DNA: TGTGCCACCAGCAGGACACTGAACTATGGCTACACCTTC.

This clonotype was detected only once. This rearrangement joins TRBV19 to TRBJ1-1; D gene unclear. The CDR3 spans 13 residues. Germline V gene lookup returns CDR1 LNHDA and CDR2 SQIVND (reference sequence). Trimming cost V 6 bases and J 1 base, with 9 bases left between them. CDR3 in DNA: TGTGCCAGTAGGGCAGGTTGGAACACTGAAGCTTTCTTT. It encodes CASRAGWNTEAFF.

This clonotype was counted between two and nine times. The rearrangement joins TRBV20-1 to TRBJ2-2; D is possibly TRBD2 (5 bases). Germline CDR1 and CDR2: DFQATT and SNEGSKA (reference sequence). This CDR3 is 14 amino acids long. Trimming shortened V by 3 bases and J by 0 bases, and 8 bases separated the two germline ends. CDR3 residues: CSARPGSNTGELFF. The CDR3 coding sequence is TGCAGTGCTAGGCCGGGGTCGAACACCGGGGAGCTGTTTTTT.